Presented here are 16 T cell receptor beta chains from one specimen sequenced in a study of cytomegalovirus exposure and HLA in healthy donors. The PCR made use of 60 Vbeta and 13 Jbeta primers. Some clones are missing from TCRdb's copy, which holds only in-frame ones; the method was immunoSEQ multiplex PCR. Among under 150,000 clones listed, 80% were seen once. The sequenced sample consisted of PBMCs. The receptors shown here come from a woman in her thirties or forties in good health and CMV-seronegative.

The chain links TRBV4-1 to TRBJ1-2; TRBD1 matches 7 bases. After removal of 1 base from V and 0 bases from J, the junction contained 5 bases not matched to a gene. Germline values: CDR1 MGHRA, CDR2 YSYEKL. The CDR3 covers 16 residues. The chain's CDR3 is CASSQVSGQPNYGYTF. The CDR3 DNA follows: TGCGCCAGCAGCCAAGTTTCGGGACAGCCTAACTATGGCTACACCTTC.

V usage is TRBV4-1 and J usage is TRBJ1-1; D not certain. The ends were cut back, 3 bases at V and 4 bases at J, with 6 bases in the middle. In germline, CDR1 is MGHRA, CDR2 YSYEKL. The CDR3 spans 12 residues. In DNA, the CDR3 is TGCGCCAGCAGCCACGTCGGCACTGAAGCTTTCTTT. Amino acid sequence: CASSHVGTEAFF.

The chain joins TRBV4-3 to TRBJ1-5; D is unclear. Germline CDR1 reads LGHNA; CDR2 reads YSLEER. V lost 0 bases and J 4 bases, leaving 10 bases between the germline ends. CDR3 length equals 15 residues. CDR3 protein: CASSQDPYANQPQHF. CDR3 DNA sequence: TGCGCCAGCAGCCAAGATCCCTACGCGAATCAGCCCCAGCATTTT.

The rearrangement joins TRBV12-5 to TRBJ2-3; D unresolved. Trimming stripped 1 base from V and 12 bases from J, with 17 bases between. CDR3 length: 14 residues. Germline-derived CDR1 and CDR2 are LGHNT and FRNRAP. CDR3 sequence (DNA): TGTGCTAGTGGTTTGGAAGTGACCGGGTCTTCCCAGTATTTT. Its protein product is CASGLEVTGSSQYF.

V and J are TRBV6-5 and TRBJ1-5; tentative D call: TRBD1 (6 bases). V lost 5 bases and J lost 4, with 12 bases in between. The length of the CDR3 is 14 residues. Germline V gives CDR1 MNHEY, CDR2 SVGAGI. CDR3 in DNA: TGTGCCAGCAGTGTCAGGGGAGGGAATCAGCCCCAGCATTTT. It is translated as CASSVRGGNQPQHF.

The V and J genes are TRBV28 and TRBJ2-1; weak D call: TRBD2 (7 bases). This CDR3 contains 14 residues. V lost 5 bases, J lost 9 bases, and 17 bases lay in between. Germline CDR1 reads MDHEN; CDR2 reads SYDVKM. The DNA for the CDR3 is TGTGCCAGCAGTCGGGCGGGAGAAGGGGGTGAGCAGTTCTTC. This translates into CASSRAGEGGEQFF.

The V and J genes are TRBV5-1 and TRBJ2-1, with 10 bases that match TRBD2. The CDR3 totals 15 residues. CDR1 and CDR2 from the germline V gene are SGHRS and YFSETQ. V dropped 3 bases and J dropped 3; count of bases not matched to a gene: 3. As DNA, the CDR3 is TGCGCCAGCAGCTCAAGGACTAGCGGCTACAATGAGCAGTTCTTC. Translated, it gives CASSSRTSGYNEQFF.

J is TRBJ1-2 and V is TRBV6-5, with a weak D call TRBD1 (6 bases). The CDR3 length is 15 residues. Germline V gives CDR1 MNHEY, CDR2 SVGAGI. The V end was cut by 0 bases, the J end by 6 bases, with 14 bases between. The CDR3 reads CASSYSPGQQHGYTF. The CDR3 DNA is TGTGCCAGCAGTTACTCCCCCGGACAGCAACATGGCTACACCTTC.

The chain has TRBV9 and TRBJ1-3; tentative D call: TRBD1 (5 bases). V was trimmed by 0 bases and J by 0 bases, leaving 10 bases between them. Germline V gives CDR1 SGDLS, CDR2 YYNGEE. The CDR3 spans 16 residues. The DNA for the CDR3 is TGTGCCAGCAGCGTAGGAGGACACATCTCTGGAAACACCATATATTTT. Encoded protein: CASSVGGHISGNTIYF.

The V gene is TRBV11-2, the J gene TRBJ2-7; the D gene is possibly TRBD2 (5 bases). Germline lookup yields CDR1 SGHAT and CDR2 FQNNGV. Trimming cost V 5 bases and J 2 bases, with 13 bases left between them. This CDR3 spans 14 amino acids. The CDR3 DNA is TGTGCCAGCAGCGTATCGCGGGCCCCCTACGAGCAGTACTTC. As protein: CASSVSRAPYEQYF.

The J gene is TRBJ1-1, the V gene TRBV9; 7 positions agree with TRBD1. The CDR3 contains 14 residues. The V gene's germline CDR1 is SGDLS and CDR2 YYNGEE. With 0 bases clipped from V and 2 bases from J, the junction kept 1 base outside the gene matches. CDR3 loop: CASSVDRGNTEAFF. CDR3 bases: TGTGCCAGCAGCGTAGACAGGGGCAACACTGAAGCTTTCTTT.

The chain employs TRBV6-1 and TRBJ1-1; TRBD1 is a possible D gene (6 bases). V shed 6 bases and J shed 1 base, with 12 bases lying between them. CDR1 and CDR2 from the germline V gene are MNHNS and SASEGT. The CDR3 runs to 14 residues. The CDR3 loop reads CASRPTGRNTEAFF. CDR3 nucleotide sequence: TGTGCCAGCAGACCTACAGGGAGGAACACTGAAGCTTTCTTT.

The V call is TRBV9, the J call TRBJ2-2, with D maybe TRBD2 (6 bases). V was trimmed by 7 bases and J by 3 bases, leaving 10 bases between them. Germline CDR1 is SGDLS and CDR2 is YYNGEE. The CDR3 loop spans 13 amino acids. The CDR3 DNA reads as TGTGCCAGCGCGGGGCTTCACACCGGGGAGCTGTTTTTT. Its protein product is CASAGLHTGELFF.

Worth noting for this clone: One end of the junction fails to match germline, which may point to a read error. The chain couples TRBV7-7 to TRBJ2-7; TRBD2 is a possible D gene (6 bases). This CDR3 is 13 amino acids long. Germline V gene lookup returns CDR1 SSHAT and CDR2 FNYEAQ (reference sequence). The CDR3 nucleotides are TGTGCTAGCAGCGCGGGACCCTCCTACGAGCAGTACTTC. Translation gives CASSAGPSYEQYF.

This clone was detected a few times. The gene calls are TRBV2 and TRBJ1-5, with D possibly matching TRBD1 (5 bases). Germline CDR1 SNHLY, CDR2 FYNNEI. The CDR3 extends over 14 amino acids. V shed 5 bases and J shed 3 bases, with 11 bases lying between them. The CDR3 DNA sequence: TGTGCCAGCAGTCCTGACAGTCACAATCAGCCCCAGCATTTT. Translated, it gives CASSPDSHNQPQHF.

Only a few counts were recorded for this clone. The same CDR3 also results from other DNA sequences found in this sample. V is TRBV2 and J is TRBJ1-1, with 7 bases that match TRBD1. Germline trimming cut 8 bases from V and 6 bases from J; bases unmatched to any gene: 3. The V gene's germline CDR1 is SNHLY and CDR2 FYNNEI. The CDR3 covers 11 residues. The CDR3 DNA follows: TGTGCCAGCCGACAGGGCCCTGAAGCTTTCTTT. This translates into CASRQGPEAFF.